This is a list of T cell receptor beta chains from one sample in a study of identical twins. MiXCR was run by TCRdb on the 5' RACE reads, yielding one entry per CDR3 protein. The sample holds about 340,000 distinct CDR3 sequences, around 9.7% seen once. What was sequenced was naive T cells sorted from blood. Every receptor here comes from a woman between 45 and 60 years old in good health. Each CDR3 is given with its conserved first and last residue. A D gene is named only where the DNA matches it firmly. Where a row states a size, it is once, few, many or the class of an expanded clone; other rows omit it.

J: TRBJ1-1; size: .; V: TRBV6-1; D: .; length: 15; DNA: TGTGCCAGCACCGACCCGGGACTGGCGAACACTGAAGCTTTCTTT; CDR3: CASTDPGLANTEAFF
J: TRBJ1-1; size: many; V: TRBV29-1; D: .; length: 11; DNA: TGCAGCGTTGATAGGAACACTGAAGCTTTCTTT; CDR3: CSVDRNTEAFF
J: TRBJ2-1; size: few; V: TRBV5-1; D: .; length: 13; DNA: TGCGCCAGCAGCTTAACTAGCTTCTATGAGCAGTTCTTC; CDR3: CASSLTSFYEQFF
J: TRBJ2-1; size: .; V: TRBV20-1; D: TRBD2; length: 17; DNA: TGCAGTGCTAGAGTTGGCGGGAGGGCCAAATCCTACAATGAGCAGTTCTTC; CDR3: CSARVGGRAKSYNEQFF
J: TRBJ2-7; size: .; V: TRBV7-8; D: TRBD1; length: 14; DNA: TGTGCCAGCAGCCTAGGGGACAGGGGGCGCGAGCAGTACTTC; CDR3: CASSLGDRGREQYF
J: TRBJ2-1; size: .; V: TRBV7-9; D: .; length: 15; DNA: TGTGCCAGCAGCCATTCCGTCAGGGGCTACAATGAGCAGTTCTTC; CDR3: CASSHSVRGYNEQFF
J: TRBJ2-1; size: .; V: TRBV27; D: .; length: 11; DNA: .; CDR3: CATWGEGTKFF
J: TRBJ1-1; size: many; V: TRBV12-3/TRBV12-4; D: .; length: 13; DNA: TGTGCCAGCAGTTTAACGGAGAACACTGAAGCTTTCTTT; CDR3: CASSLTENTEAFF
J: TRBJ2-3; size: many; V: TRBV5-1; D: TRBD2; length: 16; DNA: TGCGCCAGCAGTACTAGCGGGAGTTGGTACACAGATACGCAGTATTTT; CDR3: CASSTSGSWYTDTQYF
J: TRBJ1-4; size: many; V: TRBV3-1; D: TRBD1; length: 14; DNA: TGTGCCAGCAGCCAAGGGGACAGCCGGGAAAAACTGTTTTTT; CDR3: CASSQGDSREKLFF
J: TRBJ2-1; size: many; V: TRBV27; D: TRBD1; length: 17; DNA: TGTGCCAGCAGTTTAGAGCCCGGGACAGTTAGCTACAATGAGCAGTTCTTC; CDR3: CASSLEPGTVSYNEQFF
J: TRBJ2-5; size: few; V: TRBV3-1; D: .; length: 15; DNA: TGTGCCAGCAGCCAAAGCGGCCTACCCCAAGAGACCCAGTACTTC; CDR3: CASSQSGLPQETQYF
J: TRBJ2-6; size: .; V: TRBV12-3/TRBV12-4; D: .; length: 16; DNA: TGTGCCAGCAGATGGGAAGCAGGTGCTGGGGCCAACGTCCTGACTTTC; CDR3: CASRWEAGAGANVLTF
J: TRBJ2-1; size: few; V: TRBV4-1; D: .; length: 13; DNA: TGCGCCAGCAGCCGAGCTACCTTGGATGAGCAGTTCTTC; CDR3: CASSRATLDEQFF
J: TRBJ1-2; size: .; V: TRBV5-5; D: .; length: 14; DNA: TGTGCCAGCAGCTTGGGTGCCCTAGTCTATGGCTACACCTTC; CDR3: CASSLGALVYGYTF
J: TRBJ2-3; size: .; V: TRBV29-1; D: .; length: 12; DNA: TGCAGCGTTGACCTAGCAAGATCTACGCAGTATTTT; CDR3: CSVDLARSTQYF
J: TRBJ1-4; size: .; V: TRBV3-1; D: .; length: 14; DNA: TGTGCCAGCAGCAACAGGATGGCGGGGGAAAAACTGTTTTTT; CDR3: CASSNRMAGEKLFF
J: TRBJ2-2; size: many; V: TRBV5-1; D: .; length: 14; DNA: TGCGCCAGCAGCTTGGAAGGGTTCACCGGGGAGCTGTTTTTT; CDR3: CASSLEGFTGELFF
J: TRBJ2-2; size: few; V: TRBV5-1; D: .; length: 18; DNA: TGCGCCAGCAGCCCGCATGGGGGGGCCGACCTAATGGCCGGGGAGCTGTTTTTT; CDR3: CASSPHGGADLMAGELFF
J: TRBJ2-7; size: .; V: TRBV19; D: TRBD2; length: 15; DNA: TGTGCCAGTAGTGTTGGGACTAGCGGTTTCTACGAGCAGTACTTC; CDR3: CASSVGTSGFYEQYF
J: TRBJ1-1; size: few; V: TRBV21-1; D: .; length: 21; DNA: TGTGCCAGCAGCAAAGGGGGGACAGGGTTACTACAAGCCTCATTGAACACTGAAGCTTTCTTT; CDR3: CASSKGGTGLLQASLNTEAFF
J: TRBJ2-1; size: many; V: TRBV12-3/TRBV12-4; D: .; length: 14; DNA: TGTGCCAGCAGCAAAAGCGGTACCTACAATGAGCAGTTCTTC; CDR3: CASSKSGTYNEQFF
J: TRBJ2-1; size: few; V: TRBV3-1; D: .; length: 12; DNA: TGTGCCAGCAGCCAAGCCTGGAGGGAGCAGTTCTTC; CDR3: CASSQAWREQFF
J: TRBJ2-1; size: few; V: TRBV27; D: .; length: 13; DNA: TGTGCCAGCAGTCTTTCCGGGGTCAATGAGCAGTTCTTC; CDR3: CASSLSGVNEQFF
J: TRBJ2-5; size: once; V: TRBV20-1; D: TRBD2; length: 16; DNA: TGCAGTGCTCCTGGGCGGCTAGCGGGAGTCGGCGAGACCCAGTACTTC; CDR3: CSAPGRLAGVGETQYF
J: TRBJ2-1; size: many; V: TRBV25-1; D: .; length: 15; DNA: TGTGCCAGCAGTGAAGCCCCTGGGTCCTACAATGAGCAGTTCTTC; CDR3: CASSEAPGSYNEQFF
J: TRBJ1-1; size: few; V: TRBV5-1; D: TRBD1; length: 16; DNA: TGCGCCAGCAGCCGTGAACAGGGGGCCACGAACACTGAAGCTTTCTTT; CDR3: CASSREQGATNTEAFF
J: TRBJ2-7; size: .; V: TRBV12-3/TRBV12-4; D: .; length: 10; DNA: TGTGCCACCCAGAGATGGGAGCAGTACTTC; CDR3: CATQRWEQYF
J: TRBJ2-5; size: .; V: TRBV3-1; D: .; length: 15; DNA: TGTGCCAGCAGCCAGTCGCGGAGAGGACAAGAGACCCAGTACTTC; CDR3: CASSQSRRGQETQYF
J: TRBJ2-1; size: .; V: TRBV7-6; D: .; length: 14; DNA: TGTGCCAGCAGCTGGGGACGGACCGACAATGAGCAGTTCTTC; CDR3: CASSWGRTDNEQFF
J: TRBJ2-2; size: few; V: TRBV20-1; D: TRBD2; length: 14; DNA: TGCAGTGCTATTGATGGGGGGAGGGCCGGGGAGCTGTTTTTT; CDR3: CSAIDGGRAGELFF
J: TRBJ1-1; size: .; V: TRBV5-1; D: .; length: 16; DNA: TGCGCCAGCAGAACTCAGGGGATTCGGGGTGACACTGAAGCTTTCTTT; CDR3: CASRTQGIRGDTEAFF
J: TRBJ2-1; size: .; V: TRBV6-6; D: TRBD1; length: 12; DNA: TGTGCCAGCAGCCCAGACAGGGGTCGAGAGTTCTTC; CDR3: CASSPDRGREFF
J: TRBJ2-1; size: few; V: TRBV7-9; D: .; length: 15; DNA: TGTGCCAGCAGCTTTTCCCCCAGGGGCGACAATGAGCAGTTCTTC; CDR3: CASSFSPRGDNEQFF
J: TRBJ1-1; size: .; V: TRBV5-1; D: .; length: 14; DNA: TGCGCCAGCAGAGGGGGACCGGGAAACACTGAAGCTTTCTTT; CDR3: CASRGGPGNTEAFF
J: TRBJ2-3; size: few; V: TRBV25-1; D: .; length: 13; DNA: TGTGCCAGCAGTGCACCGGGTTCCGGGCCGCAGTATTTT; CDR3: CASSAPGSGPQYF
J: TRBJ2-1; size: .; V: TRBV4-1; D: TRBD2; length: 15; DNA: TGCGCCAGCAGCCACCGAGGGCTAGCGGGAGAGGAGCAGTTCTTC; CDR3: CASSHRGLAGEEQFF
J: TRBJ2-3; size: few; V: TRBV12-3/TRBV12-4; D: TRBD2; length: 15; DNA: TGTGCCAGCAGTTTAAGTCCTAGCGGGCTGGATACGCAGTATTTT; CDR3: CASSLSPSGLDTQYF
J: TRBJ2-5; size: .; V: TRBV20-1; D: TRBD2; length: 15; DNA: TGCAGTGCCCCGGGCCCTAGCGGGTCGTGGGAGACCCAGTACTTC; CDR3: CSAPGPSGSWETQYF
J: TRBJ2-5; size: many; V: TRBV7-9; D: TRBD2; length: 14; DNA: TGTGCCAGCAGCTCGGGACTAGCGGAGGAGACCCAGTACTTC; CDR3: CASSSGLAEETQYF
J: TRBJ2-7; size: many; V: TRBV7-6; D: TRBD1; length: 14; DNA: TGTGCCAGCAGCTTAGAAAGGGGGCGTGGAGAGCAGTACTTC; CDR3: CASSLERGRGEQYF
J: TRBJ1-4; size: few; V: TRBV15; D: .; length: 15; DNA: TGTGCCACCAGCAGAGATAAGTCGGGATATGAAAAACTGTTTTTT; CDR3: CATSRDKSGYEKLFF
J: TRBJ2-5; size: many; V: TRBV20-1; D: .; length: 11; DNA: TGCAGTGCTAGACCAAAAGAGACCCAGTACTTC; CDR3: CSARPKETQYF
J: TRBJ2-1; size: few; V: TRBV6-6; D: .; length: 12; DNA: TGTGCCAGCAGACAGGGATACAATGAGCAGTTCTTC; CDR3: CASRQGYNEQFF
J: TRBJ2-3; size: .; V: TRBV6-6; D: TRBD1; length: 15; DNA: TGTGCCAGCAGAGGGACAGGACCTAGCACAGATACGCAGTATTTT; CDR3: CASRGTGPSTDTQYF
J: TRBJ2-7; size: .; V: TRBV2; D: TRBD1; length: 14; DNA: TGTGCCAGCAGTGCCGGGACAGGCTCCTACGAGCAGTACTTC; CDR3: CASSAGTGSYEQYF
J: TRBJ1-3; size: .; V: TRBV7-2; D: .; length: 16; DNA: TGTGCCAGCAGCTTGGCAGGGGTCGGCTCTGGAAACACCATATATTTT; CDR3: CASSLAGVGSGNTIYF